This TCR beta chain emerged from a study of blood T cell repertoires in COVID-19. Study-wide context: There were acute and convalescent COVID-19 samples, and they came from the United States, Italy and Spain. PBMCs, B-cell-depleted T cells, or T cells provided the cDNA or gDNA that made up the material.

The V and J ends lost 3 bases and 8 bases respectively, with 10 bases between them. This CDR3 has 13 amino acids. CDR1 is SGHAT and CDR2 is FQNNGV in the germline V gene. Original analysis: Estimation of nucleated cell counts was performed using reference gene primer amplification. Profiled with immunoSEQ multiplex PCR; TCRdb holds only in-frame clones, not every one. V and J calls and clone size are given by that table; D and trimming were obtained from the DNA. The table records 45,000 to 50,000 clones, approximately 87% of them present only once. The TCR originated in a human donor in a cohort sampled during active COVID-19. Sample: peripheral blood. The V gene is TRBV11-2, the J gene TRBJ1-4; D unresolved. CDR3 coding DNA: TGTGCCAGCAGCTTGCTGAGCCTGGAAAAACTGTTTTTT. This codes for CASSLLSLEKLFF.